What follows are 28 T cell receptor beta chains derived from one specimen sequenced in a study of graft-versus-host responses after intestinal transplantation. Data came from immunoSEQ multiplex PCR; TCRdb stores just in-frame clones and leaves some out. This table has about 97,000 clones, around 90% appearing once. The sample in question was PBMCs, obtained roughly 68 weeks after intestinal transplant. The source of these receptors is a human patient who received an intestinal transplant, so some T cells may come from the graft donor.

V and J are TRBV7-3 and TRBJ2-7, with D possibly matching TRBD1 (5 bases). The CDR3 consists of 16 residues. Per the germline V gene, CDR1 is SGHTA and CDR2 is FQGTGA. V was clipped by 5 bases and J by 6 bases, with 23 bases between them. DNA of the CDR3: TGTGCCAGCAGCCACACAATCAGGGAAATGAGAAGCGAGCAGTACTTC. This gives the protein CASSHTIREMRSEQYF.

This chain links TRBV18 with TRBJ1-6; D is possibly TRBD1 (5 bases). Germline V gene sequence: CDR1 KGHSH, CDR2 LQKENI. The V end lost 3 bases, the J end lost 10 bases, and 10 bases lay between the germline ends. The length of the CDR3 is 13 residues. The CDR3 bases are TGTGCCAGCTCACCTGGAGGGGAGTCACCCCTCCACTTT. Its translation is CASSPGGESPLHF. Filled out from reference TRBV18 and TRBJ1-6, the complete variable domain reads NAGVMQNPRHLVRRRGQEARLRCSPMKGHSHVYWYRQLPEEGLKFMVYLQKENIIDESGMPKERFSAEFPKEGPSILRIQQVVRGDSAAYFCASSPGGESPLHFGNGTRLTVT.

The V and J genes are TRBV29-1 and TRBJ2-1; 9 nucleotides match TRBD1. Germline loops: CDR1 SQVTM, CDR2 ANQGSEA. The CDR3 totals 13 residues. V trimming: 3 bases; J trimming: 8 bases; junction bases outside the gene matches: 5. This chain's CDR3 is CSVDWTGVDEQFF. In DNA form, the CDR3 reads TGCAGCGTTGATTGGACAGGGGTCGATGAGCAGTTCTTC.

The chain couples TRBV9 to TRBJ1-2, with D perhaps matching TRBD1 (5 bases). Trimming removed 0 bases from V and 5 bases from J, with 17 bases in between. The CDR3 has 16 amino acids. CDR1 is SGDLS, CDR2 YYNGEE, per germline. The chain's CDR3 is CASSVVSGKSVYGYTF. The CDR3 nucleotides are TGTGCCAGCAGCGTAGTTTCAGGGAAGTCCGTTTATGGCTACACCTTC.

The J gene is TRBJ2-7, the V gene TRBV6-5, with D perhaps TRBD2 (6 bases). The CDR3 extends over 15 amino acids. CDR1 and CDR2 from the germline V gene are MNHEY and SVGAGI. V was cut by 0 bases and J by 4 bases, with 13 bases left in between. Here the CDR3 reads CASSYSEGGSYEQYF. CDR3 nucleotide sequence: TGTGCCAGCAGTTACTCTGAGGGAGGATCTTACGAGCAGTACTTC.

Concerning this clone itself: Its ends do not fully match the called genes, so a read error is possible. The V and J genes are TRBV15 and TRBJ2-4, with TRBD1 as a possible D gene (6 bases). Germline V gene data show CDR1 as LNHNV and CDR2 as YYDKDF (reference sequence). The length of the CDR3 is 12 residues. CDR3 protein: CATSRAGQSRDF. The CDR3 DNA reads TGTGCCACCAGCAGGGCCGGACAGTCCAGGGACTTC.

The chain employs TRBV6-5 and TRBJ2-2; D remains unclear. Germline lookup yields CDR1 MNHEY and CDR2 SVGAGI. The CDR3 loop spans 15 amino acids. V lost 3 bases and J lost 6, with 14 bases in between. The CDR3 reads CASSYAGFGSGELFF. The CDR3 DNA follows: TGTGCCAGCAGTTATGCAGGATTCGGCTCCGGGGAGCTGTTTTTT.

The chain carries TRBV14 and TRBJ2-1, with 9 nucleotides matching TRBD1. Losses at the gene ends were 1 base for V and 5 bases for J; bases not matched to a gene: 21. CDR3 length equals 21 residues. Germline assignment: CDR1 SGHDN and CDR2 FVKESK. CDR3 nucleotides: TGTGCCAGCAGCCAAGGGTTCCCACTCTTTACCGGGACAGGGTGGGACAATGAGCAGTTCTTC. Translating it yields CASSQGFPLFTGTGWDNEQFF.

V usage is TRBV13 and J usage is TRBJ1-1; D is uncertain. The V gene's germline CDR1 is PRHDT and CDR2 FYEKMQ (reference sequence). V lost 3 bases and J 7 bases, leaving 9 bases between the germline ends. The CDR3 is 12 amino acids. The CDR3 reads CASSFGGREAFF. The CDR3 DNA reads TGTGCCAGCAGCTTCGGTGGGCGTGAAGCTTTCTTT.

The chain combines TRBV6-5 with TRBJ2-7; 9 bases align to TRBD1. The length of the CDR3 is 14 residues. V gave up 6 bases and J gave up 5 bases; unmatched junction bases: 8. From germline, CDR1 is MNHEY and CDR2 SVGAGI. Written as DNA, the CDR3 is TGTGCCAGCAGCACCCGGGACAGGGCTGACGAGCAGTACTTC. Protein: CASSTRDRADEQYF.

The chain carries TRBV6-5 and TRBJ1-3, with 9 positions matching TRBD1. The CDR3 totals 15 residues. CDR1 MNHEY and CDR2 SVGAGI come from the germline V gene. With 5 bases clipped from V and 4 bases from J, the junction kept 6 bases outside the gene matches. CDR3 in amino acids: CASSPTGGSGNTIYF. The CDR3 coding sequence is TGTGCCAGCAGTCCCACAGGGGGCTCAGGAAACACCATATATTTT.

The chain employs TRBV7-6 and TRBJ2-2; either TRBD1 or TRBD2 may supply D (5 bases each). This CDR3 spans 16 amino acids. Germline CDR1 and CDR2: SGHVS and FNYEAQ. Trimming shortened V by 2 bases and J by 6 bases, and 16 bases separated the two germline ends. The CDR3 bases are TGTGCCAGCAGCTTATATGGGGCAGGAGGAGCCGGGGAGCTGTTTTTT. It encodes CASSLYGAGGAGELFF.

The chain has TRBV18 and TRBJ1-1, with a weak D call TRBD1 (5 bases). The germline V gene has CDR1 KGHSH and CDR2 LQKENI. CDR3 length: 13 amino acids. V lost 6 bases to trimming and J lost 1 base, with 9 bases between them. Written as DNA, the CDR3 is TGTGCCAGCTCTAGAGGGACGAACACTGAAGCTTTCTTT. This translates into CASSRGTNTEAFF.

J is TRBJ1-2 and V is TRBV14; a possible D gene is TRBD1 (6 bases). The CDR3 spans 13 residues. The germline V gene encodes CDR1 SGHDN and CDR2 FVKESK. Trimming took off 2 bases at V and 8 bases at J, with 12 bases between the two ends. The CDR3 loop is CASSQYRALGYTF. In DNA, the CDR3 is TGTGCCAGCAGCCAATACAGGGCTCTCGGCTACACCTTC.

The chain links TRBV12-5 to TRBJ1-6; 7 bases line up with TRBD1. Germline CDR1 reads LGHNT; CDR2 reads FRNRAP. The CDR3 has 14 amino acids. Germline trimming cut 6 bases from V and 6 bases from J; bases unmatched to any gene: 5. DNA of the CDR3: TGTGCTAGTGGCCGGGACAGCCTTAATTCACCCCTCCACTTT. It yields the protein CASGRDSLNSPLHF. The full variable domain, completed using reference TRBV12-5 and TRBJ1-6, is DARVTQTPRHKVTEMGQEVTMRCQPILGHNTVFWYRQTMMQGLELLAYFRNRAPLDDSGMPKDRFSAEMPDATLATLKIQPSEPRDSAVYFCASGRDSLNSPLHFGNGTRLTVT.

This clone was seen once. V usage is TRBV20-1 and J usage is TRBJ1-4; D is uncertain. CDR1 is DFQATT, CDR2 SNEGSKA, per germline (reference sequence). CDR3 length: 10 residues. Trimming shortened V by 6 bases and J by 6 bases, and 5 bases separated the two germline ends. CDR3 loop: CSAFDEKLFF. The DNA of the CDR3 is TGCAGTGCATTCGATGAAAAACTGTTTTTT.

This clone has only a few counts. The chain has TRBV4-1 and TRBJ2-2; D is uncertain. The germline V gene has CDR1 MGHRA and CDR2 YSYEKL. This CDR3 comprises 11 residues. The V gene lost 2 bases and the J gene lost 6 bases, with 1 base spanning the gap. As DNA, the CDR3 is TGCGCCAGCAGCCAACCCGGGGAGCTGTTTTTT. This sequence encodes CASSQPGELFF.

The chain links TRBV5-1 to TRBJ2-5; D is perhaps TRBD1 (6 bases). The J call is doubtful: the DNA matches TRBJ2-7 better. Germline V gives CDR1 SGHRS, CDR2 YFSETQ. The CDR3 runs 15 residues. CDR3 residues: CASSLGAGVSYEQYF. The CDR3 DNA is TGCGCCAGCAGCTTGGGCGCAGGGGTCTCCTACGAGCAGTACTTC.

This clone was seen a few times. V usage is TRBV6-4 and J usage is TRBJ2-1; 14 bases fit TRBD2. The V gene end was trimmed by 6 bases and the J gene end by 8 bases; junction bases not matched to a gene: 6. Germline assignment: CDR1 MRHNA and CDR2 SNTAGT. This CDR3 has 15 residues. The DNA for the CDR3 is TGTGCCAGCAGCCCGACTAGCGGGGGGGCATATGAGCAGTTCTTC. Its protein is CASSPTSGGAYEQFF.

As DNA, the CDR3 is TGCAGTGCCCGGATACACCATGAGCAGTTCTTC. This encodes CSARIHHEQFF. This chain uses TRBV20-1 with TRBJ2-1; D is uncertain. The CDR3 is 11 amino acids. Germline CDR1 reads DFQATT; CDR2 reads SNEGSKA (reference sequence). V was shortened by 6 bases and J by 8 bases, with 11 bases between the two germline ends.

This chain joins TRBV7-9 and TRBJ1-3, with 10 bases that match TRBD1. The junction had 10 bases not matched to a gene; V was cut back by 5 bases and J by 0 bases. Germline V gene sequence: CDR1 SEHNR, CDR2 FQNEAQ (reference sequence). CDR3 length equals 18 residues. The CDR3 protein is CASSPPDRGMSSGNTIYF. For the CDR3, the DNA is TGTGCCAGCAGCCCACCGGACAGGGGGATGAGCTCTGGAAACACCATATATTTT. Using reference TRBV7-9 and TRBJ1-3 for the parts outside the CDR3, the full variable domain is DTGVSQNPRHKITKRGQNVTFRCDPISEHNRLYWYRQTLGQGPEFLTYFQNEAQLEKSRLLSDRFSAERPKGSFSTLEIQRTEQGDSAMYLCASSPPDRGMSSGNTIYFGEGSWLTVV.

This sequence joins TRBV7-9 and TRBJ1-2; unclear D gene. CDR3 size: 15 residues. Germline V gene sequence: CDR1 SEHNR, CDR2 FQNEAQ (reference sequence). Trimming stripped 5 bases from V and 2 bases from J, with 15 bases between. CDR3 bases: TGTGCCAGCAGCCCCCCGGGAACCCCGAACTATGGCTACACCTTC. Protein sequence: CASSPPGTPNYGYTF.

The gene calls are TRBV6-5 and TRBJ1-2; 9 nucleotides line up with TRBD1. Germline trimming cut 5 bases from V and 4 bases from J; bases unmatched to any gene: 5. Germline CDR1 reads MNHEY; CDR2 reads SVGAGI. The CDR3 consists of 14 residues. CDR3 loop: CASSPGTGRYGYTF. The CDR3 DNA reads TGTGCCAGCAGTCCCGGGACAGGGCGCTATGGCTACACCTTC.

The chain recombines TRBV5-1 with TRBJ2-7, with D perhaps TRBD1 or TRBD2 (5 bases each). V was clipped by 4 bases and J by 5 bases, with 16 bases between them. The CDR3 has 14 amino acids. The germline CDR1 and CDR2 sequences are SGHRS and YFSETQ. CDR3 nucleotides: TGCGCCAGCAGCGCCAGCCTTGGGGGAGACGAGCAGTACTTC. Amino acids: CASSASLGGDEQYF.

In the case of this clone: Germline and junction disagree at one end, which may indicate a read error. The rearrangement joins TRBV7-7 to TRBJ2-5; 12 bases fit TRBD1. The CDR3 is made up of 19 amino acids. Germline assignment: CDR1 SSHAT and CDR2 FNYEAQ (reference sequence). CDR3 bases: TGTGCTAGCAGCTTAGGCCGGGACAGGGGGCTTGAATCCCAAGAGACCCAGTACTTC. It codes for CASSLGRDRGLESQETQYF.

The J gene is TRBJ2-1, the V gene TRBV5-1, with D perhaps matching TRBD1 (6 bases). V was cut by 6 bases and J by 7 bases, with 11 bases left in between. The CDR3 consists of 12 residues. CDR1 and CDR2 from the germline V gene are SGHRS and YFSETQ. CDR3 DNA sequence: TGCGCCAGCACCCACAGGGCTAATGAGCAGTTCTTC. Translated: CASTHRANEQFF.

The chain is built from TRBV6-5 and TRBJ1-2; D uncertain. This CDR3 region has 13 residues. Trimming cost V 6 bases and J 4 bases, with 12 bases left between them. The germline V gene has CDR1 MNHEY and CDR2 SVGAGI. The CDR3 loop reads CASSPDGPYGYTF. As DNA, the CDR3 is TGTGCCAGCAGCCCAGACGGACCCTATGGCTACACCTTC.

The chain couples TRBV6-5 to TRBJ2-7; perhaps TRBD1 as D (6 bases). Germline CDR1 is MNHEY and CDR2 is SVGAGI. V gave up 6 bases and J gave up 2 bases, with 11 bases separating them. The CDR3 totals 13 residues. The CDR3 DNA is TGTGCCAGCAGCCTCCGACAGGCCTACGAGCAGTACTTC. It yields the protein CASSLRQAYEQYF.